Below, 9 T cell receptor beta chains from the same sample are listed, as sequenced in a study of blood T cell repertoires in COVID-19. The repertoire was sequenced with immunoSEQ multiplex PCR; TCRdb's copy has only in-frame clones and lacks some. Seen here are approximately 390,000 clones, around 90% observed once, and the top ten hold 6.5% to 8%. Sequenced material: peripheral blood. The receptors originated from a man aged 18 to 35 with active or convalescent COVID-19.

The chain combines TRBV10-3 with TRBJ1-6; weak D call: TRBD1 (6 bases). V lost 2 bases to trimming and J lost 7 bases, with 9 bases between them. The CDR3 is 14 amino acids. Germline V gives CDR1 ENHRY, CDR2 SYGVKD. CDR3 amino acids: CAISEGQGNSPLHF. CDR3 coding DNA: TGTGCCATCAGTGAGGGGCAGGGGAATTCACCCCTCCACTTT.

The rearrangement joins TRBV7-9 to TRBJ2-1; 9 bases line up with TRBD1. CDR1 and CDR2 (germline): SEHNR, FQNEAQ (reference sequence). The CDR3 is made up of 18 amino acids. After removal of 2 bases from V and 6 bases from J, the junction contained 14 bases not matched to a gene. The CDR3 spells CASSLNPRDREPRNEQFF. In DNA form, the CDR3 reads TGTGCCAGCAGCTTAAATCCCCGGGACAGGGAACCCCGCAATGAGCAGTTCTTC.

V and J are TRBV29-1 and TRBJ2-7, with 13 bases fitting TRBD2. Trimming took 2 bases from V and 5 from J; bases not matched to a gene: 3. The length of the CDR3 is 14 residues. CDR1 and CDR2 (germline): SQVTM, ANQGSEA. The chain's CDR3 is CSVERTSGRNEQYF. The CDR3 region has the DNA TGCAGCGTTGAACGGACTAGCGGGAGAAACGAGCAGTACTTC.

This chain uses TRBV16 with TRBJ2-7; 8 nucleotides align to TRBD1. V gave up 4 bases and J gave up 4 bases; unmatched junction bases: 6. CDR1 and CDR2 from the germline V gene are KGHSY and FQNENV. The CDR3 runs to 14 residues. As DNA, the CDR3 is TGTGCCAGCAGCCGACAGGGGACGGATTACGAGCAGTACTTC. It yields the protein CASSRQGTDYEQYF.

J is TRBJ1-2 and V is TRBV28; D may be TRBD1 (6 bases). V lost 7 bases and J lost 3, with 15 bases in between. The CDR3 extends over 14 amino acids. Germline V gives CDR1 MDHEN, CDR2 SYDVKM. The chain's CDR3 is CASTFRGGYYGYTF. In DNA, the CDR3 is TGTGCCAGCACCTTCCGGGGGGGCTACTATGGCTACACCTTC.

V usage is TRBV5-5 and J usage is TRBJ1-5; D remains unclear. Looked up from germline, CDR1 is SGHKS and CDR2 is YYEKEE (reference sequence). The V end was cut by 1 base, the J end by 0 bases, with 8 bases between. The CDR3 consists of 15 residues. CDR3 in DNA: TGTGCCAGCAGCTTGTTCCATCATAGCAATCAGCCCCAGCATTTT. It yields the protein CASSLFHHSNQPQHF.

The V call is TRBV7-8, the J call TRBJ2-3; TRBD1 matches at 7 bases. Trimming removed 5 bases from V and 3 bases from J; junction bases left unmatched: 8. Germline V gene sequence: CDR1 SGHVS, CDR2 FQNEAQ. CDR3 length: 15 amino acids. CDR3 loop: CASSPRQGATDTQYF. CDR3 DNA sequence: TGTGCCAGCAGCCCAAGACAGGGTGCGACAGATACGCAGTATTTT.

This chain joins TRBV12-3 or TRBV12-4 and TRBJ1-1; D ambiguous. The CDR3 extends over 13 amino acids. The V gene lost 5 bases and the J gene lost 5 bases, with 12 bases spanning the gap. This chain's CDR3 is CASSHRSATEAFF. CDR3 in DNA: TGTGCCAGCAGTCATAGGAGCGCAACTGAAGCTTTCTTT.

The chain uses TRBV27 and TRBJ1-5, with D uncertain. V gave up 5 bases and J gave up 4 bases, with 12 bases separating them. Per the germline V gene, CDR1 is MNHEY and CDR2 is SMNVEV (reference sequence). The CDR3 has 14 residues. CDR3 amino acids: CASSPTTGNQPQHF. The CDR3 DNA follows: TGTGCCAGCAGTCCTACTACGGGGAATCAGCCCCAGCATTTT.